Here is one T cell receptor beta chain with its context. PCR replicates performed on unsorted PBMC used approximately 300 ng DNA, 30,000 or so T cell genomes. It was on ten immunoSEQ deep assay plates that unsorted PBMC DNA was sequenced. TCRdb keeps only in-frame clones here, not all; method: immunoSEQ multiplex PCR. The sample has more than 450,000 clones, around 74% seen once. The sample comes from a study of shared clonotypes between healthy human individuals. The overall study: In total, the donors were a couple of women and a few men aged 18 to 49.

For genomic DNA, unsorted samples relied on tens of millions of PBMCs. This CDR3 is 12 amino acids long. Germline loops: CDR1 MDHEN, CDR2 SYDVKM. The V and J ends lost 11 bases and 4 bases respectively, with 14 bases between them. The clonotype was recovered from a middle-aged woman in good health. Some clones in this sample may be carry-over from other donors' samples. The specimen was PBMCs. The gene calls are TRBV28 and TRBJ1-2; D is uncertain. CDR3 nucleotides: TGTGCCTCTCGCGGTTCAGGCTATGGCTACACCTTC. It translates to CASRGSGYGYTF.